These T cell receptor beta chains were read from a single sample in a study of cytomegalovirus exposure and HLA in healthy donors. The data were produced by immunoSEQ multiplex PCR, yet TCRdb's version contains in-frame clones alone and is incomplete. The sample consists of around 150,000 clones, 68% of them appearing once. The sample was PBMCs. The origin of the receptors is a man aged 45-65 years in good health and CMV-seronegative. CDR3s include the opening cysteine and the closing phenylalanine or tryptophan. A D gene is named only where the DNA matches it firmly. The size field is filled for only some rows; it gives once, few, many or a size class.

J gene | V gene | clone size | CDR3 length | D gene | CDR3 protein | CDR3 DNA
TRBJ2-5 | TRBV7-3 | . | 15 | TRBD1 | CASSLSGRGWETQYF | TGTGCCAGCAGCTTAAGTGGCAGGGGGTGGGAGACCCAGTACTTC
TRBJ2-1 | TRBV7-9 | few | 19 | TRBD2 | CASSLGWTSGGASLNEQFF | TGTGCCAGCAGCTTAGGTTGGACTAGCGGGGGGGCCAGCCTGAATGAGCAGTTCTTC
TRBJ2-1 | TRBV5-1 | once | 16 | TRBD2 | CASSFYSGGAYNEQFF | TGCGCCAGCAGCTTTTATAGCGGGGGGGCTTACAATGAGCAGTTCTTC
TRBJ2-1 | TRBV13 | . | 17 | TRBD1 | CASSSLGGDRGPNEQFF | TGTGCCAGCAGCTCCCTGGGGGGGGACAGGGGGCCCAATGAGCAGTTCTTC
TRBJ2-7 | TRBV11-2 | . | 16 | TRBD2 | CASSPAGGLVGYEQYF | TGTGCCAGCAGCCCGGCGGGGGGACTCGTCGGCTACGAGCAGTACTTC
TRBJ2-7 | TRBV19 | . | 15 | TRBD2 | CASSKGTSYSYEQYF | TGTGCCAGTAGTAAGGGGACTAGTTATTCCTACGAGCAGTACTTC
TRBJ2-2 | TRBV5-1 | . | 16 | TRBD2 | CASSSSPGGSTGELFF | TGCGCCAGCAGCTCCTCCCCCGGGGGGTCCACCGGGGAGCTGTTTTTT
TRBJ1-5 | TRBV19 | . | 17 | TRBD1 | CASTPTGGLYSNQPQHF | TGTGCCAGTACCCCTACAGGGGGCCTATATAGCAATCAGCCCCAGCATTTT
TRBJ2-7 | TRBV11-3 | . | 13 | . | CASSSQQGNEQYF | TGTGCCAGCAGCTCACAGCAGGGGAACGAGCAGTACTTC
TRBJ1-5 | TRBV28 | . | 20 | TRBD1 | CASSQGGVRTGYVGNQPQHF | TGTGCCAGCAGTCAAGGGGGTGTCCGGACAGGGTACGTGGGAAATCAGCCCCAGCATTTT